This TCR beta chain appears in the sequencing data of a study of response to subunit inactivated influenza vaccine. This clonotype has a handful of counts. The germline CDR1 and CDR2 sequences are DFQATT and SNEGSKA (reference sequence). V lost 6 bases, J lost 1 base, and 11 bases stayed unmatched. The CDR3 consists of 16 residues. TCRdb reprocessed the RT-PCR reads via MiXCR and lists one record per CDR3 protein. In the table there are about 540,000 distinct CDR3 sequences, roughly 23% of which are singletons. The sample was also linked to a second study, of T cells expressing NK-cell markers. In that study: UMIs accompanied the 5'RACE template switching by which TCR beta cDNA was made.

The chain links TRBV20-1 to TRBJ2-3; TRBD1 matches at 9 bases. The sequencing here drew on CD4+ T cells sorted from PBMCs, taken 12 days after vaccination. The TCR sequence derives from a man aged 50 or older who received an inactivated influenza vaccine. CDR3 sequence reads: CSAVNPGQGRTDTQYF. CDR3 nucleotides: TGCAGTGCGGTAAATCCGGGACAGGGCCGCACAGATACGCAGTATTTT.